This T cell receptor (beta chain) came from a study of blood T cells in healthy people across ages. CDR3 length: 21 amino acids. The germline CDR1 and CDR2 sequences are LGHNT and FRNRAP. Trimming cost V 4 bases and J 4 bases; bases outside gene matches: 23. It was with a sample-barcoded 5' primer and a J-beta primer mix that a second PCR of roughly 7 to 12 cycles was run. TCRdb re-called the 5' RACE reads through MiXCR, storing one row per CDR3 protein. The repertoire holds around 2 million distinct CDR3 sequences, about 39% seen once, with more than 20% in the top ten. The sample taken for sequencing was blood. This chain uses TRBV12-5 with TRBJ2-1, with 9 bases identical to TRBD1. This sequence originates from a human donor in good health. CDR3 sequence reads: CASGSPGAGQGVGRRYNEQFF. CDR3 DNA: TGTGCTAGTGGTTCGCCCGGAGCGGGACAGGGCGTTGGTCGTCGGTACAATGAGCAGTTCTTC.